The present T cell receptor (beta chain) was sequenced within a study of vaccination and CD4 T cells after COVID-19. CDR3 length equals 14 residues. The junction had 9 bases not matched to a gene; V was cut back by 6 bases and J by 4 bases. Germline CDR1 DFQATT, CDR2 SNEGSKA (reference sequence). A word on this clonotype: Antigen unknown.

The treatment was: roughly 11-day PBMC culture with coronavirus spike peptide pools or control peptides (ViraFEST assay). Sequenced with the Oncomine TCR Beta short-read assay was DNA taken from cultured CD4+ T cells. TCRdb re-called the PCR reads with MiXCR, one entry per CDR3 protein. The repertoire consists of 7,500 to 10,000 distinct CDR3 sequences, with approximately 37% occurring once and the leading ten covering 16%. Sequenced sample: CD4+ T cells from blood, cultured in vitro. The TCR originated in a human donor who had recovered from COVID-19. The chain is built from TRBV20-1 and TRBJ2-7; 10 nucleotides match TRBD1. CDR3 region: CSAHGGDRGYEQYF. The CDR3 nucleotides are TGCAGTGCCCACGGGGGGGACAGGGGATACGAGCAGTACTTC.